The 9 T cell receptor beta chains reported below all come from one sample, sequenced in a study of chemoradiotherapy in HPV16-positive cancers. TCRdb's copy holds only in-frame clones and misses some; the assay was immunoSEQ multiplex PCR. The sample lists some 32,000 clones, about 91% seen once, with around 5% in the top ten. The sample here was blood, taken from a patient who underwent chemoradiotherapy. These receptors were obtained from a human donor with HPV-associated anogenital cancer.

The chain links TRBV10-1 to TRBJ2-3; no clear D. CDR1 and CDR2 (germline): WNHNN, SYGVQD (reference sequence). The ends were cut back, 2 bases at V and 0 bases at J, with 3 bases in the middle. This CDR3 spans 13 amino acids. CDR3: CASSEASTDTQYF. CDR3 in DNA: TGCGCCAGCAGTGAGGCGAGCACAGATACGCAGTATTTT.

The J gene is TRBJ2-3, the V gene TRBV28; 8 nucleotides match TRBD2. The CDR3 is 16 residues long. Germline values: CDR1 MDHEN, CDR2 SYDVKM. J gave up 0 bases and V 4 bases, and 6 bases lay outside the gene matches. The CDR3 coding sequence is TGTGCCAGCAGTTCCTTTAGCGGGAAAAGCACAGATACGCAGTATTTT. It specifies CASSSFSGKSTDTQYF.

This clone was seen once. The rearrangement joins TRBV2 to TRBJ1-2; D is possibly TRBD1 (6 bases). This CDR3 comprises 15 residues. V was cut by 6 bases and J by 0 bases, with 14 bases left in between. The germline V gene encodes CDR1 SNHLY and CDR2 FYNNEI. As DNA, the CDR3 is TGTGCCAGCAGAGTAAAGGGGGATACTAACTATGGCTACACCTTC. Its translation is CASRVKGDTNYGYTF. Filled out from reference TRBV2 and TRBJ1-2, the complete variable domain reads EPEVTQTPSHQVTQMGQEVILRCVPISNHLYFYWYRQILGQKVEFLVSFYNNEISEKSEIFDDQFSVERPDGSNFTLKIRSTKLEDSAMYFCASRVKGDTNYGYTFGSGTRLTVV.

The chain carries TRBV11-3 and TRBJ2-1, with D hard to call. CDR3 length equals 13 residues. V lost 6 bases to trimming and J lost 1 base, with 7 bases between them. The germline gives CDR1 SGHNT, CDR2 YENEEA. The CDR3 is CASSKASYNEQFF. The DNA of the CDR3 is TGTGCCAGCAGTAAGGCTTCCTACAATGAGCAGTTCTTC.

The chain is built from TRBV4-1 and TRBJ2-2; perhaps TRBD2 as D (5 bases). CDR1 is MGHRA, CDR2 YSYEKL, per germline. Deletions cut 1 base from V and 1 base from J, with 7 bases between. CDR3 size: 15 residues. In DNA, the CDR3 is TGCGCCAGCAGCCAAGGGACTTTGAACACCGGGGAGCTGTTTTTT. Its protein is CASSQGTLNTGELFF.

The chain joins TRBV13 to TRBJ1-1; D not certain. Germline V gene data show CDR1 as PRHDT and CDR2 as FYEKMQ (reference sequence). CDR3 length: 14 residues. The V end lost 0 bases, the J end lost 0 bases, and 5 bases lay between the germline ends. The CDR3 sequence: CASSLGQVNTEAFF. As DNA, the CDR3 is TGTGCCAGCAGCTTAGGGCAGGTGAACACTGAAGCTTTCTTT.

This clone came up once. The chain is built from TRBV18 and TRBJ2-7; D unclear. V was pared by 4 bases and J by 6 bases, with 13 bases between. Germline V gene sequence: CDR1 KGHSH, CDR2 LQKENI. This CDR3 spans 13 amino acids. CDR3 bases: TGTGCCAGCTCACGGCAAAAAAATTCCGAGCAGTACTTC. It specifies CASSRQKNSEQYF.

V is TRBV6-1 and J is TRBJ2-5; the D gene is possibly TRBD1 (5 bases). This CDR3 comprises 16 residues. The germline V gene has CDR1 MNHNS and CDR2 SASEGT. V was shortened by 0 bases and J by 2 bases, with 13 bases between the two germline ends. The CDR3 sequence is CASSEALWGRQETQYF. As DNA, the CDR3 is TGTGCCAGCAGTGAAGCGCTATGGGGCCGACAAGAGACCCAGTACTTC.

The table lists this clone with a few counts. V usage is TRBV2 and J usage is TRBJ1-5; D unresolved. CDR1 SNHLY and CDR2 FYNNEI come from the germline V gene. The CDR3 runs to 15 residues. Trimming stripped 3 bases from V and 0 bases from J, with 9 bases between. The CDR3 spells CASSEAGYSNQPQHF. The DNA for the CDR3 is TGTGCCAGCAGTGAGGCGGGTTATAGCAATCAGCCCCAGCATTTT.